The rows below give T cell receptor beta chains drawn from one sample of a study of blood T cell repertoires in COVID-19. Assay: immunoSEQ multiplex PCR; the TCRdb copy retains only in-frame clones and omits some. The sample has approximately 150,000 clones, about four fifths seen once. What was sequenced was peripheral blood. The receptors come from a woman aged 60 to 75 with COVID-19, enrolled during active disease. The CDR3 runs from the conserved cysteine through the conserved F or W. D genes are given only for firm matches. A row's size may be missing; if present it is once, few, many or a size class.

j_call: TRBJ1-1
clone_size: NA
d_call: NA
v_call: TRBV7-3
cdr3_aa: CASSLSGGRTEAFF
cdr3_nt: TGTGCCAGCAGCTTATCCGGGGGGCGGACTGAAGCTTTCTTT

j_call: TRBJ2-5
clone_size: once
d_call: NA
v_call: TRBV18
cdr3_aa: CASSLISGGEETQYF
cdr3_nt: TGTGCCAGCTCACTCATATCTGGAGGGGAAGAGACCCAGTACTTC

j_call: TRBJ2-7
clone_size: NA
d_call: NA
v_call: TRBV7-3
cdr3_aa: CASRPTGSYEQYF
cdr3_nt: TGTGCCAGCAGGCCAACTGGCTCCTACGAGCAGTACTTC

j_call: TRBJ2-2
clone_size: few
d_call: NA
v_call: TRBV7-9
cdr3_aa: CASSFAGHRNTGELFF
cdr3_nt: TGTGCCAGCAGCTTCGCAGGACACCGGAACACCGGGGAGCTGTTTTTT

j_call: TRBJ2-3
clone_size: once
d_call: TRBD2
v_call: TRBV24-1
cdr3_aa: CATSDSGTIADTQYF
cdr3_nt: TGTGCCACCAGTGACTCCGGGACTATAGCAGATACGCAGTATTTT

j_call: TRBJ2-3
clone_size: NA
d_call: NA
v_call: TRBV5-4
cdr3_aa: CASSPTGYTDTQYF
cdr3_nt: TGTGCCAGCAGCCCGACAGGTTACACAGATACGCAGTATTTT

j_call: TRBJ2-2
clone_size: NA
d_call: TRBD1
v_call: TRBV6-2/TRBV6-3
cdr3_aa: CASSWGQLNTGELFF
cdr3_nt: TGTGCCAGCAGTTGGGGACAGTTGAACACCGGGGAGCTGTTTTTT

j_call: TRBJ2-2
clone_size: NA
d_call: NA
v_call: TRBV6-5
cdr3_aa: CASSYRSLLNTGELFF
cdr3_nt: TGTGCCAGCAGTTACAGAAGCCTATTGAACACCGGGGAGCTGTTTTTT

j_call: TRBJ2-4
clone_size: NA
d_call: TRBD1
v_call: TRBV5-6
cdr3_aa: CASSLSRDRFEWIQYF
cdr3_nt: TGTGCCAGCAGCTTGTCCCGGGACAGGTTTGAATGGATTCAGTACTTC

j_call: TRBJ2-2
clone_size: NA
d_call: NA
v_call: TRBV4-2
cdr3_aa: CASSQDPQGTTNTGELFF
cdr3_nt: TGTGCCAGCAGCCAAGATCCCCAGGGAACTACGAACACCGGGGAGCTGTTTTTT

j_call: TRBJ1-1
clone_size: many
d_call: TRBD1
v_call: TRBV18
cdr3_aa: CASSPPQGATEAFF
cdr3_nt: TGTGCCAGCTCACCCCCACAGGGGGCGACTGAAGCTTTCTTT

j_call: TRBJ2-1
clone_size: once
d_call: TRBD2
v_call: TRBV29-1
cdr3_aa: CSVNSGSPYDEQFF
cdr3_nt: TGCAGCGTGAACAGCGGGAGTCCCTATGATGAGCAGTTCTTC

j_call: TRBJ1-2
clone_size: NA
d_call: TRBD1
v_call: TRBV28
cdr3_aa: CASSEQGNYGYTF
cdr3_nt: TGTGCCAGCAGTGAACAGGGGAACTATGGCTACACCTTC

j_call: TRBJ2-3
clone_size: NA
d_call: TRBD2
v_call: TRBV11-2
cdr3_aa: CASSLDHSGGNTDTQYF
cdr3_nt: TGTGCCAGCAGCTTAGATCACAGCGGGGGGAACACAGATACGCAGTATTTT

j_call: TRBJ2-7
clone_size: NA
d_call: NA
v_call: TRBV2
cdr3_aa: CASSVQGGEQYF
cdr3_nt: TGTGCCAGCAGTGTGCAGGGCGGCGAGCAGTACTTC

j_call: TRBJ2-3
clone_size: NA
d_call: TRBD1
v_call: TRBV15
cdr3_aa: CATSTGTGGFGGGRRAADTQYF
cdr3_nt: TGTGCCACCAGCACCGGGACAGGGGGATTCGGTGGAGGACGGAGGGCCGCGGATACGCAGTATTTT

j_call: TRBJ2-5
clone_size: NA
d_call: TRBD2
v_call: TRBV6-6
cdr3_aa: CASSRPYPSGSQETQYF
cdr3_nt: TGTGCCAGCAGTCGACCGTACCCTAGCGGGAGCCAAGAGACCCAGTACTTC

j_call: TRBJ2-3
clone_size: NA
d_call: TRBD1
v_call: TRBV9
cdr3_aa: CASSTQGQGASDTQYF
cdr3_nt: TGTGCCAGCAGCACTCAGGGACAGGGGGCATCAGATACGCAGTATTTT

j_call: TRBJ2-2
clone_size: NA
d_call: TRBD2
v_call: TRBV30
cdr3_aa: CAWRWTSGGTGELFF
cdr3_nt: TGTGCCTGGCGGTGGACTAGCGGGGGAACCGGGGAGCTGTTTTTT

j_call: TRBJ1-2
clone_size: NA
d_call: NA
v_call: TRBV5-6
cdr3_aa: CASSLEGLYGYTF
cdr3_nt: TGTGCCAGCAGCTTGGAAGGACTCTATGGCTACACCTTC

j_call: TRBJ2-3
clone_size: NA
d_call: NA
v_call: TRBV15
cdr3_aa: CATRRTALSLDTQYF
cdr3_nt: TGTGCCACCAGACGAACAGCCCTAAGTCTGGATACGCAGTATTTT

j_call: TRBJ2-2
clone_size: few
d_call: NA
v_call: TRBV11-2
cdr3_aa: CASSFGREGTGELFF
cdr3_nt: TGTGCCAGCAGCTTTGGGCGGGAAGGCACCGGGGAGCTGTTTTTT

j_call: TRBJ2-1
clone_size: NA
d_call: NA
v_call: TRBV3-1/TRBV3-2
cdr3_aa: CASSQTDRSYNEQFF
cdr3_nt: TGTGCCAGCAGCCAAACGGACAGATCCTACAATGAGCAGTTCTTC

j_call: TRBJ1-5
clone_size: few
d_call: NA
v_call: TRBV9
cdr3_aa: CASSVAGVPNQPQHF
cdr3_nt: TGTGCCAGCAGCGTAGCAGGGGTTCCCAATCAGCCCCAGCATTTT

j_call: TRBJ1-2
clone_size: once
d_call: TRBD1
v_call: TRBV6-2/TRBV6-3
cdr3_aa: CASSAWTGGNYGYTF
cdr3_nt: TGTGCCAGCAGCGCCTGGACAGGGGGGAACTATGGCTACACCTTC

j_call: TRBJ1-2
clone_size: once
d_call: TRBD1
v_call: TRBV5-4
cdr3_aa: CASSLSPQGERNGYTF
cdr3_nt: TGTGCCAGCAGCTTGTCCCCCCAGGGGGAGAGAAATGGCTACACCTTC

j_call: TRBJ1-3
clone_size: NA
d_call: TRBD1
v_call: TRBV5-4
cdr3_aa: CASSLGQGAGNTIYF
cdr3_nt: TGTGCCAGCAGCTTGGGACAGGGGGCTGGAAACACCATATATTTT

j_call: TRBJ2-1
clone_size: NA
d_call: NA
v_call: TRBV30
cdr3_aa: CAWAIASSYNEQFF
cdr3_nt: TGTGCCTGGGCCATAGCGAGCTCCTACAATGAGCAGTTCTTC

j_call: TRBJ2-6
clone_size: NA
d_call: NA
v_call: TRBV5-4
cdr3_aa: CASSLPGETGANVLTF
cdr3_nt: TGTGCCAGCAGCTTGCCAGGGGAAACTGGGGCCAACGTCCTGACTTTC

j_call: TRBJ2-4
clone_size: NA
d_call: TRBD1
v_call: TRBV19
cdr3_aa: CASSTLGQGIAKNIQYF
cdr3_nt: TGTGCCAGTAGTACATTGGGACAGGGGATAGCCAAAAACATTCAGTACTTC

j_call: TRBJ1-1
clone_size: NA
d_call: TRBD1
v_call: TRBV7-6
cdr3_aa: CASSRGRGRGTEAFF
cdr3_nt: TGTGCCAGCAGCCGCGGGAGGGGGCGCGGAACTGAAGCTTTCTTT

j_call: TRBJ2-7
clone_size: NA
d_call: TRBD1
v_call: TRBV29-1
cdr3_aa: CSVGTGGSYEQYF
cdr3_nt: TGCAGCGTCGGTACAGGGGGCTCCTACGAGCAGTACTTC

j_call: TRBJ2-3
clone_size: NA
d_call: TRBD2
v_call: TRBV2
cdr3_aa: CASSVGLAGTDTQYF
cdr3_nt: TGTGCCAGCAGTGTTGGACTAGCGGGCACAGATACGCAGTATTTT

j_call: TRBJ2-7
clone_size: NA
d_call: NA
v_call: TRBV2
cdr3_aa: CASSGSSYEQYF
cdr3_nt: TGTGCCAGCAGTGGCAGCTCCTACGAGCAGTACTTC

j_call: TRBJ1-4
clone_size: NA
d_call: TRBD1
v_call: TRBV7-9
cdr3_aa: CASSPGQGVATNEKLFF
cdr3_nt: TGTGCCAGCAGCCCGGGACAGGGGGTTGCAACTAATGAAAAACTGTTTTTT

j_call: TRBJ1-4
clone_size: few
d_call: NA
v_call: TRBV11-2
cdr3_aa: CASSLSGGKLFF
cdr3_nt: TGTGCCAGCAGCTTATCCGGGGGGAAACTGTTTTTT

j_call: TRBJ2-1
clone_size: NA
d_call: TRBD2
v_call: TRBV11-1
cdr3_aa: CASSLVRTSLNEQFF
cdr3_nt: TGTGCCAGCAGCTTAGTTAGGACTAGCCTCAATGAGCAGTTCTTC

j_call: TRBJ2-5
clone_size: NA
d_call: TRBD2
v_call: TRBV7-2
cdr3_aa: CASSFRLAAETQYF
cdr3_nt: TGTGCCAGCAGCTTCCGACTAGCGGCAGAGACCCAGTACTTC

j_call: TRBJ1-4
clone_size: NA
d_call: TRBD1
v_call: TRBV19
cdr3_aa: CASSRRDRMEKLFF
cdr3_nt: TGTGCCAGTAGTCGGCGGGACAGGATGGAAAAACTGTTTTTT

j_call: TRBJ2-3
clone_size: NA
d_call: TRBD2
v_call: TRBV7-2
cdr3_aa: CASSLGGGRTDTQYF
cdr3_nt: TGTGCCAGCAGCTTAGGCGGCGGGAGAACAGATACGCAGTATTTT

j_call: TRBJ1-3
clone_size: NA
d_call: TRBD1
v_call: TRBV28
cdr3_aa: CASRAQGYSGNTIYF
cdr3_nt: TGTGCCAGCAGGGCACAGGGGTACTCTGGAAACACCATATATTTT

j_call: TRBJ1-5
clone_size: NA
d_call: NA
v_call: TRBV7-9
cdr3_aa: CASCNSNQPQHF
cdr3_nt: TGTGCCAGTTGTAATAGCAATCAGCCCCAGCATTTT

j_call: TRBJ2-2
clone_size: NA
d_call: NA
v_call: TRBV11-3
cdr3_aa: CASSSRVGPGELFF
cdr3_nt: TGTGCCAGCAGCTCCCGGGTGGGGCCCGGGGAGCTGTTTTTT

j_call: TRBJ2-1
clone_size: NA
d_call: NA
v_call: TRBV7-9
cdr3_aa: CASSFPRGLENEQFF
cdr3_nt: TGTGCCAGCAGCTTCCCGCGCGGGTTGGAAAATGAGCAGTTCTTC

j_call: TRBJ2-7
clone_size: NA
d_call: NA
v_call: TRBV28
cdr3_aa: CASSLRVLSYEQYF
cdr3_nt: TGTGCCAGCAGTTTACGGGTCCTCTCCTACGAGCAGTACTTC

j_call: TRBJ2-5
clone_size: once
d_call: NA
v_call: TRBV6-1
cdr3_aa: CASSDYGGGRETQYF
cdr3_nt: TGTGCCAGCAGTGATTATGGGGGGGGGCGGGAGACCCAGTACTTC

j_call: TRBJ1-5
clone_size: NA
d_call: NA
v_call: TRBV6-2/TRBV6-3
cdr3_aa: CASSYRAGSATQPQHF
cdr3_nt: TGTGCCAGCAGTTACCGGGCGGGGTCAGCCACTCAGCCCCAGCATTTT

j_call: TRBJ2-1
clone_size: NA
d_call: TRBD2
v_call: TRBV3-1/TRBV3-2
cdr3_aa: CASSDWTSDYNEQFF
cdr3_nt: TGTGCCAGCAGCGACTGGACTAGCGACTACAATGAGCAGTTCTTC

j_call: TRBJ2-2
clone_size: NA
d_call: NA
v_call: TRBV6-6
cdr3_aa: CASSLSQGELFF
cdr3_nt: TGTGCCAGCAGTTTAAGTCAGGGGGAGCTGTTTTTT

j_call: TRBJ2-2
clone_size: NA
d_call: NA
v_call: TRBV30
cdr3_aa: CAWSNHQSGELFF
cdr3_nt: TGTGCCTGGAGTAATCATCAGTCCGGGGAGCTGTTTTTT